The rows below give T cell receptor beta chains drawn from one sample of a study of blood T cell repertoires in COVID-19. Method: immunoSEQ multiplex PCR; TCRdb's copy keeps in-frame clones and lacks some. The table records hundreds of thousands of clones, 85% of them present only once. Material: peripheral blood. The receptors shown here come from a human donor in a cohort sampled during active COVID-19. Each CDR3 is given with its conserved first and last residue. A D gene is named only where the DNA matches it firmly. Expanded clones get a size class; other rows say once, few or many, or leave the size out.

J: TRBJ2-7
V: TRBV6-5
D: .
length: 14
size: .
CDR3: CASSYNRGTYEQYF
DNA: TGTGCCAGCAGTTACAACAGAGGGACCTACGAGCAGTACTTC

J: TRBJ1-6
V: TRBV6-5
D: .
length: 15
size: .
CDR3: CASRVSDSPNSPLHF
DNA: TGTGCCAGCAGGGTTTCCGACAGTCCTAATTCACCCCTCCACTTT

J: TRBJ1-3
V: TRBV4-1
D: .
length: 15
size: .
CDR3: CASSQDAYSGNTIYF
DNA: TGCGCCAGCAGCCAAGATGCGTATTCTGGAAACACCATATATTTT

J: TRBJ2-2
V: TRBV5-8
D: .
length: 15
size: .
CDR3: CASSFGSTNTGELFF
DNA: TGTGCCAGCAGCTTCGGGAGTACGAACACCGGGGAGCTGTTTTTT

J: TRBJ1-5
V: TRBV19
D: .
length: 16
size: .
CDR3: CASSIAPTGNNQPQHF
DNA: TGTGCCAGTAGTATAGCTCCAACAGGCAACAATCAGCCCCAGCATTTT

J: TRBJ2-7
V: TRBV13
D: TRBD2
length: 17
size: .
CDR3: CASSRRGGLAGGHEQYF
DNA: TGTGCCAGCAGCCGCCGGGGCGGACTAGCGGGGGGCCACGAGCAGTACTTC

J: TRBJ2-7
V: TRBV7-6
D: TRBD1
length: 13
size: .
CDR3: CASSGQELGEQYF
DNA: TGTGCCAGCAGCGGACAGGAGCTGGGCGAGCAGTACTTC

J: TRBJ2-3
V: TRBV12-5
D: .
length: 12
size: .
CDR3: CASTQRGGGVYF
DNA: TGTGCTAGTACTCAGAGGGGCGGGGGCGTATATTTT

J: TRBJ2-5
V: TRBV5-4
D: .
length: 15
size: .
CDR3: CASSLEGSQGETQYF
DNA: TGTGCCAGCAGCTTGGAGGGGTCTCAGGGAGAGACCCAGTACTTC

J: TRBJ2-1
V: TRBV15
D: TRBD2
length: 15
size: once
CDR3: CATSPPGLGDNEQFF
DNA: TGTGCCACCAGCCCTCCGGGACTAGGGGACAATGAGCAGTTCTTC

J: TRBJ1-6
V: TRBV7-2
D: .
length: 14
size: .
CDR3: CASSFTTGGSPLHF
DNA: TGTGCCAGCAGCTTTACTACCGGAGGTTCACCCCTCCACTTT

J: TRBJ1-2
V: TRBV3-1/TRBV3-2
D: .
length: 14
size: .
CDR3: CASSVDSSSYGYTF
DNA: TGTGCCAGCAGCGTGGACAGCTCCTCCTATGGCTACACCTTC

J: TRBJ2-7
V: TRBV5-4
D: TRBD1
length: 13
size: .
CDR3: CASSPDRGSGQYF
DNA: TGTGCCAGCAGCCCAGACAGGGGGAGTGGGCAGTACTTC

J: TRBJ2-7
V: TRBV4-1
D: .
length: 14
size: .
CDR3: CASSQSGLWGEQYF
DNA: TGCGCCAGCAGCCAATCGGGACTCTGGGGAGAGCAGTACTTC

J: TRBJ2-1
V: TRBV27
D: .
length: 13
size: .
CDR3: CASSLHGSGPQFF
DNA: TGTGCCAGCAGTTTGCATGGGTCAGGCCCGCAGTTCTTC

J: TRBJ1-2
V: TRBV5-1
D: .
length: 15
size: few
CDR3: CASSLGTNPGYGYTF
DNA: TGCGCCAGCAGCTTAGGTACAAATCCGGGCTATGGCTACACCTTC

J: TRBJ2-1
V: TRBV5-6
D: .
length: 14
size: once
CDR3: CASSSRRRAGEQFF
DNA: TGTGCCAGCAGCTCCCGGCGAAGGGCGGGTGAGCAGTTCTTC

J: TRBJ1-4
V: TRBV5-6
D: .
length: 15
size: .
CDR3: CASSLGRVTNEKLFF
DNA: TGTGCCAGCAGCTTGGGCCGGGTCACTAATGAAAAACTGTTTTTT

J: TRBJ1-1
V: TRBV5-4
D: .
length: 13
size: .
CDR3: CASSGGRGVEAFF
DNA: TGTGCCAGCAGCGGAGGGAGGGGCGTGGAAGCTTTCTTT

J: TRBJ2-3
V: TRBV5-1
D: TRBD2
length: 16
size: .
CDR3: CASSSTSGGVTDTQYF
DNA: TGCGCCAGCAGTTCTACTAGCGGGGGCGTTACAGATACGCAGTATTTT

J: TRBJ2-3
V: TRBV5-1
D: .
length: 11
size: .
CDR3: CASRFTDTQYF
DNA: TGCGCCAGCCGGTTCACAGATACGCAGTATTTT

J: TRBJ1-6
V: TRBV4-1
D: .
length: 14
size: .
CDR3: CASSQVAGSSPLHF
DNA: TGCGCCAGCAGCCAAGTCGCAGGTAGTTCACCCCTCCACTTT

J: TRBJ2-2
V: TRBV2
D: TRBD1
length: 15
size: .
CDR3: CASCLDRGGTGELFF
DNA: TGTGCCAGCTGCTTGGACAGGGGCGGCACCGGGGAGCTGTTTTTT

J: TRBJ2-1
V: TRBV7-9
D: .
length: 16
size: .
CDR3: CASSLVRGTSYNEQFF
DNA: TGTGCCAGCAGCTTAGTAAGGGGGACGTCGTACAATGAGCAGTTCTTC

J: TRBJ2-7
V: TRBV12-3/TRBV12-4
D: .
length: 13
size: .
CDR3: CASSLAQADEQYF
DNA: TGTGCCAGCAGTTTAGCTCAGGCCGACGAGCAGTACTTC

J: TRBJ2-6
V: TRBV7-6
D: TRBD2
length: 16
size: .
CDR3: CASSAPGGPGANVLTF
DNA: TGTGCCAGCAGCGCACCGGGAGGCCCTGGGGCCAACGTCCTGACTTTC

J: TRBJ1-1
V: TRBV3-1/TRBV3-2
D: .
length: 14
size: .
CDR3: CASSRTTPNTEAFF
DNA: TGTGCCAGCAGCCGGACTACACCTAACACTGAAGCTTTCTTT

J: TRBJ2-7
V: TRBV5-4
D: .
length: 15
size: .
CDR3: CASSAAGALSYEQYF
DNA: TGTGCCAGCAGCGCGGCGGGGGCCCTCTCCTACGAGCAGTACTTC

J: TRBJ2-7
V: TRBV2
D: TRBD2
length: 13
size: .
CDR3: CASRTTSGIAQYF
DNA: TGTGCCAGCAGGACTACTAGCGGCATAGCGCAGTACTTC

J: TRBJ2-1
V: TRBV6-5
D: TRBD1
length: 14
size: few
CDR3: CASSYRDSYNEQFF
DNA: TGTGCCAGCAGTTACCGGGACAGTTACAATGAGCAGTTCTTC

J: TRBJ2-2
V: TRBV6-5
D: .
length: 15
size: once
CDR3: CASSYETAYTGELFF
DNA: TGTGCCAGCAGTTACGAGACAGCCTACACCGGGGAGCTGTTTTTT

J: TRBJ1-5
V: TRBV5-8
D: .
length: 14
size: .
CDR3: CASSFVQGNQPQHF
DNA: TGTGCCAGCAGCTTTGTACAAGGCAATCAGCCCCAGCATTTT

J: TRBJ2-2
V: TRBV11-2
D: TRBD1
length: 16
size: .
CDR3: CASRKGRGLRTGELFF
DNA: TGTGCCAGCAGGAAGGGCAGGGGGCTGAGAACCGGGGAGCTGTTTTTT

J: TRBJ1-5
V: TRBV20-1
D: TRBD1
length: 16
size: .
CDR3: CSASTQGADRRKPQHF
DNA: TGCAGTGCTAGTACACAGGGGGCGGATAGGAGAAAGCCCCAGCATTTT

J: TRBJ1-2
V: TRBV24-1
D: .
length: 15
size: .
CDR3: CATSDSSGLFYGYTF
DNA: TGTGCCACCAGTGATTCCTCGGGACTTTTCTATGGCTACACCTTC

J: TRBJ1-6
V: TRBV5-6
D: TRBD1
length: 14
size: .
CDR3: CASSFDRGNSPLHF
DNA: TGTGCCAGCAGCTTCGACAGGGGGAATTCACCCCTCCACTTT

J: TRBJ1-1
V: TRBV11-2
D: .
length: 13
size: .
CDR3: CASSFTRNTEAFF
DNA: TGTGCCAGCAGCTTTACACGGAACACTGAAGCTTTCTTT

J: TRBJ2-7
V: TRBV10-2
D: TRBD1
length: 14
size: .
CDR3: CATFSGTGTYEQYF
DNA: TGCGCCACCTTTTCCGGGACAGGGACCTACGAGCAGTACTTC

J: TRBJ1-2
V: TRBV7-8
D: .
length: 16
size: once
CDR3: CASSPRSGTSNYGYTF
DNA: TGTGCCAGCAGCCCCCGATCCGGGACATCTAACTATGGCTACACCTTC

J: TRBJ2-7
V: TRBV18
D: TRBD1
length: 15
size: .
CDR3: CASSQQGQGPYEQYF
DNA: TGTGCCAGCTCACAACAAGGACAGGGTCCCTACGAGCAGTACTTC